This entry is about one TCR beta chain. No antigen is known for it. The CDR3 spans 16 residues. Germline V gene lookup returns CDR1 SGHVS and CDR2 FQNEAQ. V lost 2 bases and J lost 5; bases outside the gene matches: 6. Researchers built TCR beta libraries using quantitative 5'-RACE with molecular barcodes. TCRdb passed the 5' RACE reads through MiXCR, listing each CDR3 protein once. The sample holds about 540,000 distinct CDR3 sequences, approximately 11% seen once. The data are from a study of CD8 T cells in ankylosing spondylitis. Study-wide findings and caveats: Disease-associated clones were reportedly significantly overrepresented in matched ankylosing spondylitis synovial fluid. What appeared characteristic of ankylosing spondylitis blood was a TCR beta motif of eight highly homologous variants. CD8+ cells made up the disease-linked clones, which were relatively rare in peripheral blood.

Sequenced sample: blood, either unsorted or a sorted T cell fraction (not recorded which). This rearrangement joins TRBV7-8 to TRBJ2-5; 12 nucleotides line up with TRBD2. This clonotype was obtained from a male donor with ankylosing spondylitis. The CDR3 sequence: CASSLLLAGGGETQYF. The CDR3 region has the DNA TGTGCCAGCAGCTTATTACTAGCGGGAGGAGGGGAGACCCAGTACTTC.